This T cell receptor beta chain was found in a study of blood T cells in healthy people across ages. V was clipped by 5 bases and J by 7 bases; unmatched bases: 10. Germline loops: CDR1 DFQATT, CDR2 SNEGSKA (reference sequence). The CDR3 has 14 residues. This clonotype turned up a few times. Its antigen is currently unknown. Primers used in a second PCR of roughly 6 to 11 cycles were a sample-barcoded 5' primer and a J-beta primer mix. A template-switch adaptor with 12 random nucleotides tagged each cDNA molecule. Researchers report that each sample yielded at least 3 million CDR3-containing paired-end reads. TCRdb re-called the 5' RACE reads through MiXCR, storing one row per CDR3 protein. The data show around 1,700,000 distinct CDR3 sequences, 28% seen once. Findings and limits, study-wide: Those diversity estimates obtained from one million T cells were thought to be underestimates. TCR beta diversity, measured per million T cells, fell in a roughly linear way with age.

V usage is TRBV20-1 and J usage is TRBJ2-1, with 8 positions matching TRBD1. Specimen: blood. The sequence derives from a woman between 25 and 40 years old in good health. The CDR3 nucleotides are TGCAGTGCTGGTTGGACAGGGAGGATGAATGAGCAGTTCTTC. This translates into CSAGWTGRMNEQFF.